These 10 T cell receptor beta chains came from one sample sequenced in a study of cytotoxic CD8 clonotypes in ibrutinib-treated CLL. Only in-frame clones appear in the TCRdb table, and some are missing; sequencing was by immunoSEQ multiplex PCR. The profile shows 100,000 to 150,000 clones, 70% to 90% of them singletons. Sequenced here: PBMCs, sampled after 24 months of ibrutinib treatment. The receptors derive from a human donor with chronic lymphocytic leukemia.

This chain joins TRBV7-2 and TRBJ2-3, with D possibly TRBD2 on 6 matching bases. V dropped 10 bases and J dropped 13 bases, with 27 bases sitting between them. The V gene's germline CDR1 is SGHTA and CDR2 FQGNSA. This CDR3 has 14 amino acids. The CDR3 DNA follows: TGTGCCAACTCCCCTGAGGCGCGGGACCCCCGCGAGTATTTT. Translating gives CANSPEARDPREYF.

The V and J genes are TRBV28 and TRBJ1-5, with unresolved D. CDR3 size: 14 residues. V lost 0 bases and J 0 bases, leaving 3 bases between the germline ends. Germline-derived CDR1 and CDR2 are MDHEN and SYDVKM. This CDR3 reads CASSLWDSNQPQHF. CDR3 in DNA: TGTGCCAGCAGTTTATGGGATAGCAATCAGCCCCAGCATTTT.

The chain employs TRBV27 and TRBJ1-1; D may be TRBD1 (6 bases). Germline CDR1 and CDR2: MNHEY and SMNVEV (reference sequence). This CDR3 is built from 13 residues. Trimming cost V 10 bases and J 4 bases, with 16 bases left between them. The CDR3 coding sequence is TGTGCCACCTTGGGGGCAGGGCGCACTGAAGCTTTCTTT. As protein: CATLGAGRTEAFF.

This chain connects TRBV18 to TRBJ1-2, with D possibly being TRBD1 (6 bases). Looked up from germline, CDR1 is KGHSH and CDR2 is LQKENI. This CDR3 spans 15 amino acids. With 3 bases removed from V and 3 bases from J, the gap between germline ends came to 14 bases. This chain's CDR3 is CASSPQGTGDYGYTF. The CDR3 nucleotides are TGTGCCAGCTCACCTCAGGGGACGGGGGACTATGGCTACACCTTC.

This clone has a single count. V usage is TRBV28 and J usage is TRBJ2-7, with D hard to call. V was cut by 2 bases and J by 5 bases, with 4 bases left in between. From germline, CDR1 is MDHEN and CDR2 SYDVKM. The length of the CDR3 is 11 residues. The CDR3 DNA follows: TGTGCCAGCAGTTTAAACCACGAGCAGTACTTC. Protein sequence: CASSLNHEQYF.

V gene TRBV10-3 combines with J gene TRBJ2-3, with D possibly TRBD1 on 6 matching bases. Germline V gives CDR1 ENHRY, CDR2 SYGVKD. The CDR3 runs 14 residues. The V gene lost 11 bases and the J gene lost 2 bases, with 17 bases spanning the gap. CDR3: CASGTTAPTDTQYF. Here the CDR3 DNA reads TGTGCCTCCGGGACAACTGCCCCCACAGATACGCAGTATTTT.

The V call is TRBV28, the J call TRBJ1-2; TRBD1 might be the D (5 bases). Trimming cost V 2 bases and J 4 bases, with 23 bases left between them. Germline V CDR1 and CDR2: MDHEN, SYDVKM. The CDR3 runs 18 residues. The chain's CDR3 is CASSLKGRQTLSSYGYTF. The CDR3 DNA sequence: TGTGCCAGCAGTTTAAAGGGGCGGCAAACTTTATCGAGCTATGGCTACACCTTC.

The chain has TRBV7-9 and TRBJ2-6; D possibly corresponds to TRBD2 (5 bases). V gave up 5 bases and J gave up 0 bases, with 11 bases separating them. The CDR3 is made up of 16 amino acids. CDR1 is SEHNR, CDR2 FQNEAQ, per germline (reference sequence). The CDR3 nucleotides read TGTGCCAGCAGCAGCTCCCGGGACTCTGGGGCCAACGTCCTGACTTTC. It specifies CASSSSRDSGANVLTF.

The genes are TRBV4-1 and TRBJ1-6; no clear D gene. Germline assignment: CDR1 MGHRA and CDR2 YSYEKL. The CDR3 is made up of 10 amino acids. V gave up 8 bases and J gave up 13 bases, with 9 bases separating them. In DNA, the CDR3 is TGCGCCAGCGGGCTCAGTCCCCTCCACTTT. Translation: CASGLSPLHF.

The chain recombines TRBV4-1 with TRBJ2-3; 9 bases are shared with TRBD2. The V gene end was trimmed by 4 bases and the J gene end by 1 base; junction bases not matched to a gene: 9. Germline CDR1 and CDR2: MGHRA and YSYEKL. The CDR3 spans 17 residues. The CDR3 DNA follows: TGCGCCAGCAGCCCTCACGGCGCGGGGGGGGGCACAGATACGCAGTATTTT. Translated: CASSPHGAGGGTDTQYF.